A selection of T cell receptor beta chains follows, all from one sample in a study of radiotherapy plus CTLA-4 blockade in lung cancer. The assay was immunoSEQ multiplex PCR, and TCRdb's table has in-frame clones only and misses some. The data show tens of thousands of clones, 72% seen once. The starting material was peripheral blood, obtained from a patient treated with radiotherapy plus ipilimumab. Receptor source: a human donor with non-small cell lung cancer who had stable disease on radiotherapy plus ipilimumab. Each CDR3 is given with its conserved first and last residue. The D gene is left open where the match is weak. Clone size is stated in some rows and not others, as once, few, many or a class when expanded.

clone_size: NA
d_call: TRBD1
j_call: TRBJ2-2
v_call: TRBV5-1
cdr3_nt: TGCGCCAGCAGCAACACCGGGACAGGGAACACCGGGGAGCTGTTTTTT
cdr3_aa: CASSNTGTGNTGELFF

clone_size: NA
d_call: NA
j_call: TRBJ2-6
v_call: TRBV5-1
cdr3_nt: TGCGCCAGCAGTCCCGGGGCTGGGGCCAACGTCCTGACTTTC
cdr3_aa: CASSPGAGANVLTF

clone_size: NA
d_call: TRBD1
j_call: TRBJ2-1
v_call: TRBV5-6
cdr3_nt: TGTGCCAGCAGCCCGAACAGGGGGCGAGAAGTAAATGAGCAGTTCTTC
cdr3_aa: CASSPNRGREVNEQFF

clone_size: few
d_call: NA
j_call: TRBJ2-2
v_call: TRBV9
cdr3_nt: TGTGCCAGCAGACACCCGAACACCGGGGAGCTGTTTTTT
cdr3_aa: CASRHPNTGELFF

clone_size: NA
d_call: NA
j_call: TRBJ2-1
v_call: TRBV30
cdr3_nt: TGTGCCTGGAGTGTACCAGGGCGGATCCAGTTCTTC
cdr3_aa: CAWSVPGRIQFF

clone_size: NA
d_call: NA
j_call: TRBJ2-2
v_call: TRBV9
cdr3_nt: TGTGCCAGCAGCGTAGGTGGGGCGAAAACCGGGGAGCTGTTTTTT
cdr3_aa: CASSVGGAKTGELFF

clone_size: few
d_call: NA
j_call: TRBJ1-1
v_call: TRBV10-3
cdr3_nt: TGTGCCATCAGTGCGGGGGGTGCGGACACTGAAGCTTTCTTT
cdr3_aa: CAISAGGADTEAFF

clone_size: NA
d_call: TRBD2
j_call: TRBJ2-5
v_call: TRBV5-4
cdr3_nt: TGTGCCAGCACCGCGGGGGGCCAGTACCAAGAGACCCAGTACTTC
cdr3_aa: CASTAGGQYQETQYF

clone_size: NA
d_call: NA
j_call: TRBJ1-2
v_call: TRBV6-5
cdr3_nt: TGTGCCAGCAGTTACCCTGAGGCGGGAAACTATGGCTACACCTTC
cdr3_aa: CASSYPEAGNYGYTF

clone_size: NA
d_call: NA
j_call: TRBJ1-2
v_call: TRBV7-2
cdr3_nt: TGTGCCAGCAGCTTAGGTCCGGGGAATGGCTACACCTTC
cdr3_aa: CASSLGPGNGYTF

clone_size: NA
d_call: NA
j_call: TRBJ1-1
v_call: TRBV15
cdr3_nt: TGTGCCACCAGCTCTGGGGCAAACACTGAAGCTTTCTTT
cdr3_aa: CATSSGANTEAFF

clone_size: NA
d_call: NA
j_call: TRBJ2-7
v_call: TRBV5-1
cdr3_nt: TGCGCCAGCAGTTTGGGCAGGGCCGACGAGCAGTACTTC
cdr3_aa: CASSLGRADEQYF

clone_size: NA
d_call: TRBD1
j_call: TRBJ2-2
v_call: TRBV6-1
cdr3_nt: TGTGCCAGCGGGACAGGGCGTAACGGGGAGCTGTTTTTT
cdr3_aa: CASGTGRNGELFF

clone_size: NA
d_call: NA
j_call: TRBJ2-3
v_call: TRBV30
cdr3_nt: TGTGCCTGGAAGCCATGGTCGGCAGATACGCAGTATTTT
cdr3_aa: CAWKPWSADTQYF

clone_size: NA
d_call: TRBD2
j_call: TRBJ2-1
v_call: TRBV6-6
cdr3_nt: TGTGCCAGCAGTAGAACCGGGACTAGCGGTCACAATGAGCAGTTCTTC
cdr3_aa: CASSRTGTSGHNEQFF

clone_size: NA
d_call: NA
j_call: TRBJ2-3
v_call: TRBV5-1
cdr3_nt: TGCGCCAGCAGCTCCGAGAGCGGAAGTAGCACAGATACGCAGTATTTT
cdr3_aa: CASSSESGSSTDTQYF

clone_size: NA
d_call: TRBD1
j_call: TRBJ1-1
v_call: TRBV9
cdr3_nt: TGTGCCAGCAGCGGAACCGGGACAGGTCGCGTGAACACTGAAGCTTTCTTT
cdr3_aa: CASSGTGTGRVNTEAFF

clone_size: few
d_call: TRBD2
j_call: TRBJ2-6
v_call: TRBV30
cdr3_nt: TGTGCCTGGAACCCGGGGGGTGGGGCCAACGTCCTGACTTTC
cdr3_aa: CAWNPGGGANVLTF

clone_size: NA
d_call: NA
j_call: TRBJ2-1
v_call: TRBV14
cdr3_nt: TGTGCCAGCAGTCAGTCGCCGGGGGGCTTGGAGTTCTTC
cdr3_aa: CASSQSPGGLEFF

clone_size: few
d_call: NA
j_call: TRBJ1-1
v_call: TRBV7-9
cdr3_nt: TGTGCCAGCAGTTCACAACGGAACACTGAAGCTTTCTTT
cdr3_aa: CASSSQRNTEAFF

clone_size: NA
d_call: NA
j_call: TRBJ1-6
v_call: TRBV11-3
cdr3_nt: TGTGCCAGCAGCTTTTTTTCCAGGAAGGATTCACCCCTCCACTTT
cdr3_aa: CASSFFSRKDSPLHF

clone_size: NA
d_call: TRBD2
j_call: TRBJ2-7
v_call: TRBV10-3
cdr3_nt: TGTGCCATCAGTGAGCCCGGGGGGTCGGTATACGAGCAGTACTTC
cdr3_aa: CAISEPGGSVYEQYF

clone_size: NA
d_call: TRBD1
j_call: TRBJ2-2
v_call: TRBV19
cdr3_nt: TGTGCCAGTAGTTATCGACAGGGGCAGCCCGGGGAGCTGTTTTTT
cdr3_aa: CASSYRQGQPGELFF

clone_size: NA
d_call: NA
j_call: TRBJ2-5
v_call: TRBV4-3
cdr3_nt: TGCGCCAGCAGCCAAGATTTAGGGGGGGAAGAGACCCAGTACTTC
cdr3_aa: CASSQDLGGEETQYF

clone_size: NA
d_call: NA
j_call: TRBJ1-3
v_call: TRBV27
cdr3_nt: TGTGCCAGCAGCCTTCGATTCGGCTCTGGAAACACCATATATTTT
cdr3_aa: CASSLRFGSGNTIYF

clone_size: NA
d_call: TRBD2
j_call: TRBJ2-5
v_call: TRBV5-1
cdr3_nt: TGCGCCAGCAGCTTGGCTAGCGGGGCGGGAGAGACCCAGTACTTC
cdr3_aa: CASSLASGAGETQYF

clone_size: NA
d_call: NA
j_call: TRBJ2-3
v_call: TRBV19
cdr3_nt: TGTGCCAGTAGTAACAGGCCTAGCACAGATACGCAGTATTTT
cdr3_aa: CASSNRPSTDTQYF

clone_size: NA
d_call: NA
j_call: TRBJ1-1
v_call: TRBV6-6
cdr3_nt: TGTGCCAGCACAACGCGCGTGAACACTGAAGCTTTCTTT
cdr3_aa: CASTTRVNTEAFF

clone_size: few
d_call: NA
j_call: TRBJ2-3
v_call: TRBV5-1
cdr3_nt: TGCGCCAGCAGCTTCGGTAAGGGGGGCACAGATACGCAGTATTTT
cdr3_aa: CASSFGKGGTDTQYF

clone_size: NA
d_call: TRBD1
j_call: TRBJ2-1
v_call: TRBV30
cdr3_nt: TGTGCCTGGAGTCTCGGGACAGGGGCCTACAATGAGCAGTTCTTC
cdr3_aa: CAWSLGTGAYNEQFF

clone_size: once
d_call: TRBD1
j_call: TRBJ2-7
v_call: TRBV19
cdr3_nt: TGTGCCAGTAGTATCGGGACAGGGTCAGGCTACGAGCAGTACTTC
cdr3_aa: CASSIGTGSGYEQYF

clone_size: NA
d_call: NA
j_call: TRBJ1-2
v_call: TRBV6-5
cdr3_nt: TGTGCCAGCAGCCCCGAGTGGGGGGTCTATGGCTACACCTTC
cdr3_aa: CASSPEWGVYGYTF

clone_size: NA
d_call: NA
j_call: TRBJ2-5
v_call: TRBV5-3
cdr3_nt: TGTGCCAGAAGCCCCGTACCGGAAGAGACCCAGTACTTC
cdr3_aa: CARSPVPEETQYF

clone_size: NA
d_call: NA
j_call: TRBJ2-7
v_call: TRBV5-6
cdr3_nt: TGTGCCAGCAGCTTGCGGGGTTACGAGCAGTACTTC
cdr3_aa: CASSLRGYEQYF

clone_size: NA
d_call: TRBD1
j_call: TRBJ1-2
v_call: TRBV7-2
cdr3_nt: TGTGCCAGCAGCTTAAGACAGGGGGCTTTCTATGGCTACACCTTC
cdr3_aa: CASSLRQGAFYGYTF

clone_size: few
d_call: NA
j_call: TRBJ1-6
v_call: TRBV6-6
cdr3_nt: TGTGCCAGCGGACAAAACATCTATAATTCACCCCTCCACTTT
cdr3_aa: CASGQNIYNSPLHF

clone_size: NA
d_call: TRBD2
j_call: TRBJ2-1
v_call: TRBV10-3
cdr3_nt: TGTGCCATCGGGTCGTCGACTAGCGGGGGGCGAAATGAGCAGTTCTTC
cdr3_aa: CAIGSSTSGGRNEQFF

clone_size: few
d_call: TRBD2
j_call: TRBJ2-1
v_call: TRBV20-1
cdr3_nt: TGCAGTGCCGGGAGGGGTGAGCAGTTCTTC
cdr3_aa: CSAGRGEQFF

clone_size: NA
d_call: TRBD1
j_call: TRBJ1-3
v_call: TRBV7-7
cdr3_nt: TGTGCCAGCAGCCCGGGACAGCCAGCCATATCTGGAAACACCATATATTTT
cdr3_aa: CASSPGQPAISGNTIYF

clone_size: NA
d_call: NA
j_call: TRBJ2-7
v_call: TRBV9
cdr3_nt: TGTGCCAGCAGCGTAGGGCGGGGCAGCTACGAGCAGTACTTC
cdr3_aa: CASSVGRGSYEQYF

clone_size: NA
d_call: NA
j_call: TRBJ1-2
v_call: TRBV2
cdr3_nt: TGTGCCAGCACTCAGGGATATGGCTACACCTTC
cdr3_aa: CASTQGYGYTF

clone_size: NA
d_call: NA
j_call: TRBJ2-7
v_call: TRBV10-3
cdr3_nt: TGTGCCATCAGTGAGTCCATTGAGATCTACGAGCAGTACTTC
cdr3_aa: CAISESIEIYEQYF

clone_size: NA
d_call: NA
j_call: TRBJ1-2
v_call: TRBV18
cdr3_nt: TGTGCCAGCTCCCCTCAACAAGCGGCTAACTATGGCTACACCTTC
cdr3_aa: CASSPQQAANYGYTF

clone_size: few
d_call: NA
j_call: TRBJ2-1
v_call: TRBV10-3
cdr3_nt: TGTGCCATCAGTGAGTCCGGGTACCTACCCCGCAATGAGCAGTTCTTC
cdr3_aa: CAISESGYLPRNEQFF

clone_size: NA
d_call: NA
j_call: TRBJ2-2
v_call: TRBV7-3
cdr3_nt: TGTGCCAGCGCAGTAGAAGGGGTCACCGGGGAGCTGTTTTTT
cdr3_aa: CASAVEGVTGELFF

clone_size: few
d_call: TRBD2
j_call: TRBJ2-1
v_call: TRBV15
cdr3_nt: TGTGCCACCAGCAGAGATTTAGCGGGGGGCCTCTCCTACAATGAGCAGTTCTTC
cdr3_aa: CATSRDLAGGLSYNEQFF

clone_size: NA
d_call: NA
j_call: TRBJ1-6
v_call: TRBV5-6
cdr3_nt: TGTGCCAGCAGCTTGCCAGGGGCCAGATATAATTCACCCCTCCACTTT
cdr3_aa: CASSLPGARYNSPLHF

clone_size: few
d_call: NA
j_call: TRBJ1-2
v_call: TRBV11-3
cdr3_nt: TGTGCCAGCAGCCCCCAGGGTGGACGACACTATGGCTACACCTTC
cdr3_aa: CASSPQGGRHYGYTF

clone_size: NA
d_call: TRBD1
j_call: TRBJ1-2
v_call: TRBV6-5
cdr3_nt: TGTGCCAGCCGACCGCCAGGGGGCCACGGCTACACCTTC
cdr3_aa: CASRPPGGHGYTF

clone_size: NA
d_call: TRBD1
j_call: TRBJ2-3
v_call: TRBV12-5
cdr3_nt: TGTGCTAGTGGTTTGGGTTCAGGGGGAACGGATACGCAGTATTTT
cdr3_aa: CASGLGSGGTDTQYF

clone_size: NA
d_call: NA
j_call: TRBJ1-2
v_call: TRBV7-3
cdr3_nt: TGTGCCAGCAGCTCCGAGTTCGACTCCGCCATCTATGGCTACACCTTC
cdr3_aa: CASSSEFDSAIYGYTF

clone_size: NA
d_call: TRBD1
j_call: TRBJ1-5
v_call: TRBV2
cdr3_nt: TGTGCCAGCAAGGGACAGGGGGCGAGCAATCAGCCCCAGCATTTT
cdr3_aa: CASKGQGASNQPQHF

clone_size: NA
d_call: NA
j_call: TRBJ1-6
v_call: TRBV6-1
cdr3_nt: TGTGCCAGCCGGGTCTCTCGTTCACCCCTCCACTTT
cdr3_aa: CASRVSRSPLHF

clone_size: few
d_call: NA
j_call: TRBJ1-2
v_call: TRBV25-1
cdr3_nt: TGTGCCAGCAGTGAACGACGGGGTGGTGGCTACACCTTC
cdr3_aa: CASSERRGGGYTF